This paragraph covers one T cell receptor beta chain sequence. Germline V gene data show CDR1 as MGHRA and CDR2 as YSYEKL. V lost 0 bases and J lost 6, with 15 bases in between. This CDR3 has 16 amino acids. TCRdb analysed the RT-PCR reads with MiXCR anew, one entry per CDR3 protein. The data hold almost 700,000 distinct CDR3 sequences, with 12% to 15% observed a single time. The specimen was memory CD4+ T cells from blood. The chain joins TRBV4-1 to TRBJ2-1; D is possibly TRBD1 (5 bases). The receptor comes from a female donor in good health, serving as a healthy control. The CDR3 DNA is TGCGCCAGCAGCCAAGAACCAGGGCTTTTCTCCAATGAGCAGTTCTTC. Encoded protein: CASSQEPGLFSNEQFF.